A single sample gave rise to the 2 T cell receptor beta chains below, sequenced in a study of CD8+ T cells in alopecia areata. After isolation, RNA underwent reverse transcription to generate cDNA as the sequencing template. TCRdb's copy holds only in-frame clones and misses some; the assay was immunoSEQ multiplex PCR. The repertoire holds roughly 250,000 clones, with 67% as singletons. The specimen comprised CD4+ T cells sorted from blood, sampled at week 0. These receptors all come from a human donor with alopecia areata.

The chain has TRBV30 and TRBJ1-3; possible D gene TRBD1, 6 bases. Germline V gene sequence: CDR1 GTSNPN, CDR2 SVGIG (reference sequence). V was shortened by 5 bases and J by 0 bases, with 11 bases between the two germline ends. The length of the CDR3 is 14 residues. CDR3 DNA sequence: TGTGCCTGGGCGAGGGGGAACTCTGGAAACACCATATATTTT. This codes for CAWARGNSGNTIYF.

The chain links TRBV9 to TRBJ2-7; the match to TRBD2 covers 7 bases. Germline V gene sequence: CDR1 SGDLS, CDR2 YYNGEE. The CDR3 contains 14 residues. J was trimmed by 4 bases and V by 1 base; bases with no gene match: 5. DNA for the CDR3: TGTGCCAGCAGCGTAAGTGGGGGAGGGTACGAGCAGTACTTC. Its translation: CASSVSGGGYEQYF. Full variable domain (missing parts from reference TRBV9 and TRBJ2-7): DSGVTQTPKHLITATGQRVTLRCSPRSGDLSVYWYQQSLDQGLQFLIQYYNGEERAKGNILERFSAQQFPDLHSELNLSSLELGDSALYFCASSVSGGGYEQYFGPGTRLTVT.